This TCR beta chain was identified in a study of neoadjuvant anti-PD-1 for oral cavity cancer. Across the whole study: Patients mostly received three to four biweekly nivolumab doses at 3 mg/kg before surgery.

This CDR3 has 14 amino acids. The V segment lost 5 bases and the J segment 7 bases; nucleotides outside the gene matches: 4. Germline CDR1 reads MNHEY; CDR2 reads SVGAGI. As regards this clone: Its target is not known.

Assay: immunoSEQ multiplex PCR; the TCRdb copy retains only in-frame clones and omits some. In the table there are about 13,000 clones, roughly two thirds of which are singletons. Specified time point: after neoadjuvant nivolumab, at surgical resection. PBMCs were not maintained or expanded in culture before analysis. Whole-study results and caveats: Treg/Th17 ratio rose with pretreatment blood and fell with post-treatment tumor TCRbeta clonality. PBMC Gini-index clonality exceeded responders' in non-responders post-nivolumab.

This sequence originates from a person between 35 and 79 years old with oral cavity squamous cell carcinoma. The V call is TRBV6-5, the J call TRBJ1-4, with 10 bases that match TRBD1. The source was PBMCs, collected after nivolumab (anti-PD-1) treatment. The CDR3, as DNA: TGTGCCAGCAGTGACAGGGGGCCGAGTGAAAAACTGTTTTTT. Amino acids: CASSDRGPSEKLFF.